One sample yielded the 20 T cell receptor beta chains listed below, sequenced in a study of shared clonotypes between healthy human individuals. Repertoires were generated with immunoSEQ multiplex PCR, while TCRdb's copy carries only in-frame clones and drops some. The sample yields approximately 440,000 clones, more than 70% seen once. The material sequenced was PBMCs. These receptors were taken from a woman aged 40 to 50 in good health. Some clones in this sample may be carry-over from other donors' samples.

The gene calls are TRBV19 and TRBJ1-2; 8 bases agree with TRBD1. Trimming at V came to 10 bases and at J to 6 bases, leaving 7 bases not matched to a gene. The CDR3 totals 12 residues. From germline, CDR1 is LNHDA and CDR2 SQIVND (reference sequence). In DNA, the CDR3 is TGTGCCACGCGGGACAGGCTGCATGGCTACACCTTC. It yields the protein CATRDRLHGYTF.

Remarks on this clone: One base separates it from a far larger clone, so it is likely a read error. This rearrangement joins TRBV4-1 to TRBJ2-7, with a tentative D call TRBD2 (5 bases). Germline values: CDR1 MGHRA, CDR2 YSYEKL. CDR3 length equals 15 residues. The CDR3 reads CASGPEGAATYEQCF. In DNA, the CDR3 is TGCGCCAGCGGCCCAGAGGGAGCGGCGACCTACGAGCAGTGCTTC.

The chain uses TRBV2 and TRBJ2-5, with D maybe TRBD2 (6 bases). Gene TRBJ2-7 matches the end of the DNA better, so the J call may be wrong. The CDR3 length is 15 residues. Germline CDR1 and CDR2: SNHLY and FYNNEI. The CDR3 region has the DNA TGTGCCACCACCGGGGGTACCTTTCATTCCTACGAGCAGTACTTC. This encodes CATTGGTFHSYEQYF.

This clone occurred many times. The DNA of the CDR3 is TGTGCCAGTAAGGTGGGCGGGAGGGGGGATGAGCAGTTCTTC. It encodes CASKVGGRGDEQFF. The chain has TRBV19 and TRBJ2-1; 9 bases match TRBD2. Germline trimming cut 7 bases from V and 8 bases from J; bases unmatched to any gene: 9. This CDR3 spans 14 amino acids. Germline-derived CDR1 and CDR2 are LNHDA and SQIVND (reference sequence).

The gene calls are TRBV10-1 and TRBJ2-3; 7 bases match TRBD2. V shed 6 bases and J 1 base; nucleotides not matched to a gene: 4. The germline CDR1 and CDR2 sequences are WNHNN and SYGVQD (reference sequence). The CDR3 sequence is 14 residues long. This chain's CDR3 is CASSLLARTDTQYF. For the CDR3, the DNA is TGCGCCAGCAGCCTACTAGCGCGCACAGATACGCAGTATTTT.

The table lists this clone with a few counts. The rearrangement uses TRBV7-9 and TRBJ2-7, with 7 bases fitting TRBD2. The germline V gene has CDR1 SEHNR and CDR2 FQNEAQ (reference sequence). The CDR3 sequence is 13 residues long. J lost 7 bases, V lost 5 bases, and 8 bases had no gene match. CDR3 region: CASSASGPPEQYF. In DNA form, the CDR3 reads TGTGCCAGCAGCGCTAGCGGTCCTCCGGAGCAGTACTTC.

This sequence joins TRBV6-4 and TRBJ2-1; the match to TRBD2 covers 10 bases. The CDR3 contains 14 residues. The germline gives CDR1 MRHNA, CDR2 SNTAGT. J gave up 9 bases and V 5 bases, and 7 bases lay outside the gene matches. The CDR3 is CASSRSSGSSEQFF. The CDR3 DNA reads as TGTGCCAGCAGTAGGTCTAGCGGGAGTAGTGAGCAGTTCTTC.

This chain connects TRBV29-1 to TRBJ2-7; 10 bases map to TRBD2. J gave up 4 bases and V 4 bases, and 4 bases lay outside the gene matches. Germline assignment: CDR1 SQVTM and CDR2 ANQGSEA. CDR3 length equals 13 residues. This CDR3 is CSVAGTSAYEQYF. CDR3 in DNA: TGCAGCGTTGCCGGGACTAGCGCGTACGAGCAGTACTTC.

The chain employs TRBV30 and TRBJ1-2, with D perhaps matching TRBD1 (5 bases). CDR1 is GTSNPN, CDR2 SVGIG, per germline (reference sequence). The CDR3 sequence is 11 residues long. The V and J ends lost 4 bases and 8 bases respectively, with 11 bases between them. The CDR3 sequence is CAWKVGVGYTF. The DNA for the CDR3 is TGTGCCTGGAAGGTGGGGGTCGGCTACACCTTC.

The V gene is TRBV30, the J gene TRBJ2-1; weak D call: TRBD2 (5 bases). This CDR3 is built from 15 residues. V lost 2 bases and J lost 3, with 14 bases in between. Germline V gene data show CDR1 as GTSNPN and CDR2 as SVGIG (reference sequence). As DNA, the CDR3 is TGTGCCTGGAGTTTGGGGTTAGCGATCTACAATGAGCAGTTCTTC. Its translation is CAWSLGLAIYNEQFF.

Concerning this clone itself: A far larger clone is off by one base, so a read error is likely. The sample contains more than one DNA sequence encoding this CDR3. The rearrangement links TRBV30 to TRBJ2-5; tentatively, D is TRBD1 (5 bases). The CDR3 is made up of 12 amino acids. Germline lookup yields CDR1 GTSNPN and CDR2 SVGIG (reference sequence). CDR3 residues: CAWSLYRETQYF. DNA for the CDR3: TGCGCCTGGAGTCTCTACAGGGAGACCCAGTACTTC.

This clone has only one observation. The chain combines TRBV5-4 with TRBJ1-1; the D gene is possibly TRBD1 (5 bases). The CDR3 length is 14 residues. V was trimmed by 4 bases and J by 5 bases, leaving 15 bases between them. Germline lookup yields CDR1 SGHNT and CDR2 YYREEE (reference sequence). The DNA for the CDR3 is TGTGCCAGCAGCCTCTTGGGACGGGAAACTGAAGCTTTCTTT. This sequence encodes CASSLLGRETEAFF.

Remarks on this clone: A much larger clone lies a single base off, so this may be a read error. CDR3 nucleotides: TGTGCCAGCAGCTCGCTACAGGGGATTAGAGCCGGGGAGCTGTTTTTT. Its protein product is CASSSLQGIRAGELFF. The chain employs TRBV7-9 and TRBJ2-2; 7 bases are a match to TRBD1. CDR3 length equals 16 residues. Germline V gene sequence: CDR1 SEHNR, CDR2 FQNEAQ (reference sequence). V shed 4 bases and J 6 bases; nucleotides not matched to a gene: 11.

The chain couples TRBV7-8 to TRBJ2-7; 7 nucleotides agree with TRBD1. The germline V gene encodes CDR1 SGHVS and CDR2 FQNEAQ. Germline trimming cut 1 base from V and 2 bases from J; bases unmatched to any gene: 5. The CDR3 is 15 amino acids. CDR3 coding DNA: TGTGCCAGCAGCTTAGAACCCGGGACAGCCTACGAGCAGTACTTC. As protein: CASSLEPGTAYEQYF.

Notes on this clone: This sequence is one base from a far larger clone and is likely a read error. The V call is TRBV9, the J call TRBJ1-2; no reliable D call. CDR1 and CDR2 from the germline V gene are SGDLS and YYNGEE. The CDR3 runs to 14 residues. Trimming left V 6 bases short and J 0 bases short, with 12 bases between. This chain's CDR3 is CASTLDMSNYGYTF. CDR3 sequence (DNA): TGTGCCAGCACCCTAGACATGTCTAACTATGGCTACACCTTC.

The chain employs TRBV30 and TRBJ2-7, with D perhaps TRBD1 (5 bases). CDR3 length: 16 residues. Germline-derived CDR1 and CDR2 are GTSNPN and SVGIG (reference sequence). The V gene lost 5 bases and the J gene lost 2 bases, with 22 bases spanning the gap. CDR3 residues: CAWARALGRQAYEQYF. The CDR3 DNA follows: TGTGCCTGGGCCAGGGCTCTGGGCCGCCAAGCCTACGAGCAGTACTTC.

V and J are TRBV28 and TRBJ1-4; TRBD1 matches at 8 bases. Looked up from germline, CDR1 is MDHEN and CDR2 is SYDVKM. The CDR3 is made up of 12 amino acids. V lost 9 bases to trimming and J lost 5 bases; unmatched junction nucleotides: 2. CDR3 in amino acids: CASWTGNEKLFF. DNA for the CDR3: TGTGCCAGTTGGACAGGGAATGAAAAACTGTTTTTT.

This clone appeared a single time. The V gene is TRBV6-1, the J gene TRBJ1-5; D is unclear. The V gene lost 4 bases and the J gene lost 3 bases, with 16 bases spanning the gap. Germline V lookup: CDR1 MNHNS, CDR2 SASEGT. This CDR3 spans 16 amino acids. CDR3 coding DNA: TGTGCCAGCAGTGCTACACGGACCCCCTACAATCAGCCCCAGCATTTT. It specifies CASSATRTPYNQPQHF.

The table lists this clone with a count of one. This chain joins TRBV27 and TRBJ1-1; no clear D gene. CDR3 size: 13 residues. Trimming pared 8 bases from V and 1 base from J, leaving 11 bases between. CDR1 is MNHEY and CDR2 is SMNVEV in the germline V gene (reference sequence). CDR3 bases: TGTGCCAGCGGCTGGGAGTGGAACACTGAAGCTTTCTTT. It encodes CASGWEWNTEAFF.

This chain joins TRBV27 and TRBJ1-5; D remains unclear. CDR1 and CDR2 from the germline V gene are MNHEY and SMNVEV (reference sequence). Trimming took 6 bases from V and 6 from J, leaving 12 bases between them. The CDR3 totals 13 residues. The CDR3 protein is CASSDQEGQPQHF. The CDR3 nucleotides are TGTGCCAGCAGCGATCAGGAGGGTCAGCCCCAGCATTTT.